The T cell receptor (beta chain) described here comes from a study of human T cells and chemical hapten exposure. Time point denoted: patch test 2, 6 weeks after DPC sensitization. The sample's treatment: therapeutic diphenylcyclopropenone sensitization with weekly scalp DPC. Participating donors were patients with alopecia, aged 18 to 70 years, considered appropriate candidates for DPC. Unseparated into fractions, whole blood served as the source from which total RNA was extracted. The table lists this clonotype with many counts. What it recognizes is unknown. Per the study methods: Sample-level TCR yields exhibited a median of around 100,000, with a range of roughly 20,000 to 750,000. TCRdb itself ran the RACE reads through MiXCR, one entry per CDR3 protein. TCRdb assigned the V and J calls; the authors' analysis was not used. The sample yields approximately 69,000 distinct CDR3 sequences, 10% seen once.

Study observations and caveats: DPC sensitization produced no change in TCRs with frequency above 1 in 1000.

The V and J ends lost 1 base and 7 bases respectively, with 10 bases between them. This CDR3 is built from 13 residues. Germline V gene sequence: CDR1 SQVTM, CDR2 ANQGSEA. This sample comprised whole blood, obtained in connection with sensitization to the hapten diphenylcyclopropenone (DPC). The origin of this receptor is a woman between 50 and 59 years old with alopecia areata. Some clones in this sample may be carry-over from other donors' samples. The genes are TRBV29-1 and TRBJ1-4, with D perhaps matching TRBD1 (5 bases). CDR3 residues: CSVEAGGGEKLFF. CDR3 coding DNA: TGCAGCGTTGAAGCAGGCGGGGGTGAAAAACTGTTTTTT. The variable domain in full, with the rest retrieved from reference TRBV29-1 and TRBJ1-4, is SAVISQKPSRDICQRGTSLTIQCQVDSQVTMMFWYRQQPGQSLTLIATANQGSEATYESGFVIDKFPISRPNLTFSTLTVSNMSPEDSSIYLCSVEAGGGEKLFFGSGTQLSVL.